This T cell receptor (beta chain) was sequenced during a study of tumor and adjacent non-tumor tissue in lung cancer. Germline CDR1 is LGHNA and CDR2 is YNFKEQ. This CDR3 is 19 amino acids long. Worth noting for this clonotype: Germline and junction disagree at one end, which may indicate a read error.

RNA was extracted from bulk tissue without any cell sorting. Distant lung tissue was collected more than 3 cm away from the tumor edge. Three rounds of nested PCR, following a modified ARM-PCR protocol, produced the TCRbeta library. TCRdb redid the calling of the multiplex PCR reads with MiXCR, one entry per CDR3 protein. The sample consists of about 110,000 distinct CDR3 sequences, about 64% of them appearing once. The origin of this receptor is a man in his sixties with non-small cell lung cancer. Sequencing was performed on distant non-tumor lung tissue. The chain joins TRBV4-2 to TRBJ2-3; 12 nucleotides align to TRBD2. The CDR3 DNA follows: TGTGCCAGCAGCCAAGAAGGGGGACTAGCGGGTCGCAGCACAGATATGCAGTATTTT. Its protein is CASSQEGGLAGRSTDMQYF.